This paragraph reports one TCR beta chain. No antigen is known for it. The sample belongs to a study of memory CD4+ T cells and cytomegalovirus serostatus. The sort gate was single viable CD3+CD4+CD8-CD45RO+ cells for memory CD4+ T cells. Per the germline V gene, CDR1 is SEHNR and CDR2 is FQNEAQ (reference sequence). The CDR3 sequence is 14 residues long. V gave up 0 bases and J gave up 7 bases, with 12 bases separating them. General study points: CD4+ memory repertoires contained about 40% of the 164 reported CMV TCRbeta sequences. Suggested: most of the CMV-linked TCR signature lies in CD4+ memory cells.

The data were produced by immunoSEQ multiplex PCR, yet TCRdb's version contains in-frame clones alone and is incomplete. The data hold roughly 45,000 clones, with roughly 78% observed a single time. Sequenced material: memory CD4+ T cells from blood. The receptor's source is an adult in good health and CMV-seronegative. The chain recombines TRBV7-9 with TRBJ1-2; D gene ambiguous. CDR3 in amino acids: CASSLARTEVGYTF. As DNA, the CDR3 is TGTGCCAGCAGCTTAGCCCGGACCGAGGTTGGCTACACCTTC. Supplemented by reference TRBV7-9 and TRBJ1-2, the full variable domain reads DTGVSQNPRHKITKRGQNVTFRCDPISEHNRLYWYRQTLGQGPEFLTYFQNEAQLEKSRLLSDRFSAERPKGSFSTLEIQRTEQGDSAMYLCASSLARTEVGYTFGSGTRLTVV.